Listed below are T cell receptor beta chains from one sample, sequenced in a study of cytomegalovirus exposure and HLA in healthy donors. The assay was immunoSEQ multiplex PCR, and TCRdb's table has in-frame clones only and misses some. Here the sample spans fewer than 120,000 clones, 80% to 85% being singletons. Sequencing was carried out using PBMCs. Receptor source: a woman aged 60-75 years in good health and CMV-seropositive. CDR3s include the opening cysteine and the closing phenylalanine or tryptophan. Fields, in order: J gene, D gene, clone size, CDR3 length, V gene, CDR3 protein, CDR3 DNA. A D gene is named only where the DNA matches it firmly. Size is stated for part of the rows, as once, few or many counts, or as a class when the clone is expanded.

TRBJ2-7 TRBD1 NA 15 TRBV6-1 CASSEAPGGNYEQYF TGTGCCAGCAGTGAAGCTCCAGGGGGCAACTACGAGCAGTACTTC
TRBJ2-1 NA NA 11 TRBV29-1 CSVEGWDEQFF TGCAGCGTTGAGGGCTGGGATGAGCAGTTCTTC
TRBJ1-1 NA NA 11 TRBV28 CASPSSTEAFF TGTGCCAGCCCATCTAGCACTGAAGCTTTCTTT
TRBJ2-7 TRBD1 NA 14 TRBV6-6 CASRQGQGTYEQYF TGTGCCAGCAGGCAGGGACAGGGAACTTACGAGCAGTACTTC
TRBJ1-3 NA NA 15 TRBV19 CASSMGPRSGNTIYF TGTGCCAGTAGTATGGGTCCCAGGTCTGGAAACACCATATATTTT
TRBJ2-7 NA NA 13 TRBV18 CASSPGDRYEQYF TGTGCCAGCTCACCCGGAGATAGGTACGAGCAGTACTTC
TRBJ2-5 NA NA 14 TRBV7-9 CTSSLAQGRETQYF TGTACCAGCAGCTTAGCGCAGGGTAGGGAGACCCAGTACTTC
TRBJ2-5 NA NA 12 TRBV2 CASSGSSETQYF TGTGCCAGCAGCGGGAGTTCAGAGACCCAGTACTTC
TRBJ2-3 TRBD2 few 19 TRBV4-2 CASSQDRSGGEGLLDTQYF TGTGCCAGCAGCCAAGATCGATCCGGCGGGGAGGGATTGTTGGATACGCAGTATTTT
TRBJ1-1 NA NA 13 TRBV11-2 CASSPGQRGSAFF TGTGCCAGCAGCCCGGGACAAAGGGGGAGCGCTTTCTTT
TRBJ1-3 NA NA 12 TRBV29-1 CSVATFSNTIYF TGCAGCGTCGCGACTTTCAGCAACACCATATATTTT
TRBJ2-1 TRBD2 NA 15 TRBV7-2 CASSLGEGPYNEQFF TGTGCCAGCAGCTTGGGGGAGGGCCCCTACAATGAGCAGTTCTTC
TRBJ1-2 NA NA 15 TRBV28 CASSSSPQGAEGYTF TGTGCCAGCAGTTCCTCCCCTCAAGGGGCGGAGGGCTACACCTTC
TRBJ2-2 NA NA 14 TRBV7-7 CASSLRLSAGELFF TGTGCCAGCAGCTTGAGACTATCCGCCGGGGAGCTGTTTTTT
TRBJ2-5 TRBD1 NA 14 TRBV19 CASRRQGAQETQYF TGTGCCAGCAGACGACAGGGGGCCCAAGAGACCCAGTACTTC
TRBJ2-7 TRBD1 NA 13 TRBV18 CASSPGTAYEQYF TGTGCCAGCTCACCAGGGACAGCCTACGAGCAGTACTTC
TRBJ1-2 NA NA 15 TRBV7-9 CASSLVGADYYGYTF TGTGCCAGCAGCTTAGTGGGGGCGGATTACTATGGCTACACCTTC
TRBJ1-2 TRBD1 NA 16 TRBV27 CASTAELGQGYYGYTF TGTGCCAGCACCGCCGAGTTGGGACAGGGTTACTATGGCTACACCTTC
TRBJ2-7 TRBD2 NA 16 TRBV7-3 CASSSIGLAGEGEQYF TGTGCCAGCAGCTCGATAGGACTAGCGGGAGAGGGCGAGCAGTACTTC
TRBJ2-1 TRBD2 NA 15 TRBV28 CASSFLAGPSYEQFF TGTGCCAGCAGTTTTCTAGCGGGCCCTAGTTATGAGCAGTTCTTC
TRBJ2-6 TRBD2 once 19 TRBV28 CASSSMGLAVFPGANVLTF TGTGCCAGCAGTTCCATGGGACTAGCGGTTTTTCCTGGGGCCAACGTCCTGACTTTC